This TCR beta chain comes out of a study of CD8+CD57+ T cells in acquired aplastic anemia. The CDR3 length is 14 residues. Per germline, CDR1 DFQATT and CDR2 SNEGSKA (reference sequence). Trimming cost V 5 bases and J 5 bases; bases outside gene matches: 9. The TCR beta profiling, which covered VDJ combination and CDR3 sequence, was carried out using genomic DNA as the template. TCRdb ran MiXCR on the reads and lists one entry per CDR3 protein. The table shows over 200,000 distinct CDR3 sequences, with 61% occurring only once. This rearrangement joins TRBV20-1 to TRBJ1-1; 9 nucleotides align to TRBD1. The clonotype originates from a human donor in good health. Sequencing input: sorted CD4+, CD8+, or CD8+CD57+ T cells (not recorded which) from PBMCs. In DNA, the CDR3 is TGCAGTGCTCCTCTAGGGGACAGGGATACTGAAGCTTTCTTT. It codes for CSAPLGDRDTEAFF.